The rows below give T cell receptor beta chains drawn from one sample of a study of blood T cell repertoires in COVID-19. Here immunoSEQ multiplex PCR was the method, and the copy in TCRdb shows in-frame clones only, minus some. The sample shows about 70,000 clones, more than 80% of them seen only once. Sequenced input: peripheral blood. These receptors were taken from an elderly man with acute or convalescent COVID-19. Each CDR3 is given with its conserved first and last residue. The order of the fields is V gene, J gene, CDR3 protein.

V: TRBV11-2
J: TRBJ2-3
CDR3: CASSQGGLAGTDTQYF

V: TRBV5-4
J: TRBJ2-5
CDR3: CASSVAGTKETQYF

V: TRBV5-5
J: TRBJ1-2
CDR3: CASSTGTSGYGYTF

V: TRBV5-1
J: TRBJ2-2
CDR3: CASSPVARGVTGELFF

V: TRBV29-1
J: TRBJ2-5
CDR3: CSVVFSGGETQYF

V: TRBV6-6
J: TRBJ1-1
CDR3: CASSSGLNTEAFF

V: TRBV7-8
J: TRBJ2-7
CDR3: CASSLVQGSYEQYF

V: TRBV4-3
J: TRBJ2-1
CDR3: CASSQGLAGQTYNEQFF

V: TRBV19
J: TRBJ2-1
CDR3: CASSPSVGGEQFF

V: TRBV5-4
J: TRBJ2-5
CDR3: CASSFKGGGETQYF

V: TRBV5-1
J: TRBJ2-5
CDR3: CASNEDQETQYF

V: TRBV5-1
J: TRBJ2-1
CDR3: CASSLGQGGWSDEQFF

V: TRBV28
J: TRBJ1-1
CDR3: CASSSPRGGDTEAFF

V: TRBV7-9
J: TRBJ2-3
CDR3: CASSLSSGNTDTQYF

V: TRBV18
J: TRBJ1-5
CDR3: CASSPPGTGNQPQHF

V: TRBV4-2
J: TRBJ2-7
CDR3: CASSQASQTGGRYEQYF

V: TRBV5-1
J: TRBJ1-2
CDR3: CASSLGTDRASTF

V: TRBV11-3
J: TRBJ2-7
CDR3: CASSFGAGFNEQYF

V: TRBV7-2
J: TRBJ1-6
CDR3: CASSSIPPGVGSPLHF

V: TRBV5-1
J: TRBJ2-3
CDR3: CASSLDRGLADTQYF

V: TRBV27
J: TRBJ2-2
CDR3: CASSGTGYTGELFF

V: TRBV7-3
J: TRBJ1-1
CDR3: CASSPRPGSPNTEAFF

V: TRBV7-8
J: TRBJ2-5
CDR3: CASSPGQGQETQYF

V: TRBV19
J: TRBJ1-5
CDR3: CASRMTGINQPQHF

V: TRBV29-1
J: TRBJ2-1
CDR3: CSVTGGSGPAGEQFF

V: TRBV29-1
J: TRBJ2-7
CDR3: CSVVSANSYEQYF

V: TRBV18
J: TRBJ2-3
CDR3: CASSFLDRSDTQYF

V: TRBV6-5
J: TRBJ1-1
CDR3: CASSRLDTEAFF

V: TRBV10-3
J: TRBJ2-5
CDR3: CATGDRERETQYF

V: TRBV7-9
J: TRBJ1-5
CDR3: CASSLGTDSLGEDNQPQHF

V: TRBV4-1
J: TRBJ2-1
CDR3: CASSQDLLAGGPWSYNEQFF

V: TRBV9
J: TRBJ1-3
CDR3: CASSRTGSRSGNTIYF

V: TRBV11-2
J: TRBJ2-1
CDR3: CASSLGRKVSGSSYNEQFF

V: TRBV10-3
J: TRBJ2-7
CDR3: CAISETRDHEQYF

V: TRBV5-1
J: TRBJ1-6
CDR3: CASSPDLGTGISPLHF

V: TRBV19
J: TRBJ2-3
CDR3: CASRSTGTSGGFPDTQYF

V: TRBV7-2
J: TRBJ2-7
CDR3: CASSSYAGNSEQYF

V: TRBV14
J: TRBJ2-1
CDR3: CASSQDTSGRADRFF

V: TRBV5-1
J: TRBJ2-3
CDR3: CASSRGQNTDTQYF

V: TRBV7-9
J: TRBJ2-5
CDR3: CASSLLVRGETQYF

V: TRBV7-8
J: TRBJ2-3
CDR3: CASSLRTSGSGDTQYF

V: TRBV3-1/TRBV3-2
J: TRBJ1-2
CDR3: CASSQGTETYGYTF

V: TRBV9
J: TRBJ2-7
CDR3: CASSYRQESSYEQYF

V: TRBV28
J: TRBJ2-1
CDR3: CASSLAGTSGYNEQFF

V: TRBV28
J: TRBJ2-4
CDR3: CASSSGIAKNIQYF

V: TRBV6-5
J: TRBJ1-3
CDR3: CASRTGNGNTIYF

V: TRBV12-5
J: TRBJ2-7
CDR3: CASASPDRGHEQYF

V: TRBV11-1
J: TRBJ2-3
CDR3: CASSLGTSLSTDTQYF

V: TRBV7-2
J: TRBJ2-7
CDR3: CASSSGQGLTYEQYF

V: TRBV5-1
J: TRBJ1-4
CDR3: CASSLGQGDGNEKLFF

V: TRBV27
J: TRBJ2-7
CDR3: CASSPTRTSQAYEQYF